The 30 T cell receptor beta chains presented below share a single source sample, sequenced in a study of a mutant IDH1 vaccine in newly diagnosed glioma. Documented time point: week 35, safety follow-up. Doses of 300 ug of mutant IDH1 20-mer peptide were given with topical imiquimod. Assay used: immunoSEQ multiplex PCR; TCRdb lists only in-frame clones, some missing. The sample yields 50,000 to 70,000 clones, roughly 74% seen once. These receptors' antigens are unknown. The material was PBMCs, obtained from a glioma patient whose treatment included an IDH1 peptide vaccine. These receptors were obtained from a man aged 45-65 years with glioma.

This clone has just a few counts. This chain's CDR3 is CASTGLANTEAFF. The CDR3, as DNA: TGTGCCAGTACCGGCCTGGCGAACACTGAAGCTTTCTTT. The V and J genes are TRBV25-1 and TRBJ1-1; no clear D. The CDR3 runs to 13 residues. The germline CDR1 and CDR2 sequences are MGHDK and SYGVNS. Trimming took off 9 bases at V and 1 base at J, with 12 bases between the two ends.

This chain uses TRBV4-3 with TRBJ2-1, with unresolved D. The germline CDR1 and CDR2 sequences are LGHNA and YSLEER. Trimming cost V 0 bases and J 0 bases, with 3 bases left between them. The CDR3 is 14 amino acids. In nucleotides, the CDR3 is TGCGCCAGCAGCCAAGATATCTCCTACAATGAGCAGTTCTTC. Encoded protein: CASSQDISYNEQFF.

The CDR3 sequence is CASSLMSGQGHGYTF. The CDR3 DNA reads TGCGCCAGCAGCTTGATGTCCGGACAGGGCCATGGCTACACCTTC. The chain combines TRBV5-1 with TRBJ1-2; TRBD1 aligns across 8 bases. The V segment lost 1 base and the J segment 6 bases; nucleotides outside the gene matches: 8. CDR1 is SGHRS, CDR2 YFSETQ, per germline. The CDR3 has 15 residues.

J is TRBJ1-1 and V is TRBV7-2; D call uncertain. Trimming took off 3 bases at V and 5 bases at J, with 10 bases between the two ends. CDR1 and CDR2 (germline): SGHTA, FQGNSA. The CDR3 has 13 residues. This CDR3 reads CASSFMAATEAFF. The CDR3 nucleotides read TGTGCCAGCAGCTTTATGGCTGCGACTGAAGCTTTCTTT.

The genes are TRBV18 and TRBJ2-7; D perhaps matches TRBD1 (5 bases). CDR3 size: 12 residues. The V and J ends lost 2 bases and 4 bases respectively, with 6 bases between them. Germline lookup yields CDR1 KGHSH and CDR2 LQKENI. The CDR3 sequence: CASSPDSYEQYF. DNA of the CDR3: TGTGCCAGCTCACCAGACAGTTACGAGCAGTACTTC. The variable domain in full, completed from reference TRBV18 and TRBJ2-7, reads NAGVMQNPRHLVRRRGQEARLRCSPMKGHSHVYWYRQLPEEGLKFMVYLQKENIIDESGMPKERFSAEFPKEGPSILRIQQVVRGDSAAYFCASSPDSYEQYFGPGTRLTVT.

This clone was observed a single time. This chain links TRBV2 with TRBJ1-2; 7 nucleotides agree with TRBD1. With 5 bases clipped from V and 8 bases from J, the junction kept 5 bases outside the gene matches. This CDR3 contains 12 residues. The germline V gene has CDR1 SNHLY and CDR2 FYNNEI. The CDR3 region has the DNA TGTGCCAGCAGTACTGACAGGGACGGCTACACCTTC. Translation gives CASSTDRDGYTF. Supplemented by reference TRBV2 and TRBJ1-2, the full variable domain reads EPEVTQTPSHQVTQMGQEVILRCVPISNHLYFYWYRQILGQKVEFLVSFYNNEISEKSEIFDDQFSVERPDGSNFTLKIRSTKLEDSAMYFCASSTDRDGYTFGSGTRLTVV.

The chain recombines TRBV28 with TRBJ1-5, with unresolved D. The CDR3 totals 14 residues. The V gene lost 3 bases and the J gene lost 3 bases, with 9 bases spanning the gap. Germline loops: CDR1 MDHEN, CDR2 SYDVKM. CDR3 loop: CASSFSRDNQPQHF. The CDR3 bases are TGTGCCAGCAGTTTTAGTAGGGACAATCAGCCCCAGCATTTT.

This chain joins TRBV10-3 and TRBJ2-5; D may be TRBD1 (7 bases). Per germline, CDR1 ENHRY and CDR2 SYGVKD. The CDR3 totals 15 residues. V was cut by 1 base and J by 3 bases, with 12 bases left in between. The CDR3 loop reads CAISEWPGGKETQYF. Here the CDR3 DNA reads TGTGCCATCAGTGAGTGGCCAGGGGGGAAAGAGACCCAGTACTTC.

The chain employs TRBV27 and TRBJ1-1; D remains ambiguous. This CDR3 has 14 amino acids. Looked up from germline, CDR1 is MNHEY and CDR2 is SMNVEV (reference sequence). The V end lost 5 bases, the J end lost 2 bases, and 12 bases lay between the germline ends. The CDR3 DNA reads TGTGCCAGCAGTCCCCTTGGGGAAAACACTGAAGCTTTCTTT. Amino acids: CASSPLGENTEAFF.

J is TRBJ1-4 and V is TRBV2; D is unresolved. V shed 8 bases and J shed 0 bases, with 10 bases lying between them. Germline CDR1 and CDR2: SNHLY and FYNNEI. The CDR3 contains 14 residues. CDR3 residues: CASRVEATNEKLFF. The CDR3 DNA sequence: TGTGCCAGCCGAGTGGAGGCAACTAATGAAAAACTGTTTTTT.

The rearrangement joins TRBV6-4 to TRBJ2-2; D may correspond to TRBD1 or TRBD2 (5 bases each). The CDR3 runs to 12 residues. V was pared by 9 bases and J by 5 bases, with 10 bases between. From germline, CDR1 is MRHNA and CDR2 SNTAGT. The CDR3 loop is CASRGPTGELFF. The CDR3 DNA is TGTGCCAGTAGGGGACCGACCGGGGAGCTGTTTTTT.

The V and J genes are TRBV19 and TRBJ1-5; TRBD1 is a possible D gene (5 bases). The V gene's germline CDR1 is LNHDA and CDR2 SQIVND (reference sequence). The CDR3 runs 13 residues. The V end was cut by 5 bases, the J end by 5 bases, with 10 bases between. The chain's CDR3 is CASSGQGDQPQHF. CDR3 nucleotide sequence: TGTGCCAGTAGTGGGCAGGGAGATCAGCCCCAGCATTTT.

V usage is TRBV6-1 and J usage is TRBJ1-5; D is unresolved. The CDR3 consists of 15 residues. The V end lost 6 bases, the J end lost 2 bases, and 14 bases lay between the germline ends. Germline lookup yields CDR1 MNHNS and CDR2 SASEGT. CDR3 nucleotides: TGTGCCAGCAGGAGCTGGGGATTTGGCAATCAGCCCCAGCATTTT. Its protein is CASRSWGFGNQPQHF.

Remarks on this clone: Other DNA variants within this sample encode the same CDR3. This chain links TRBV7-2 with TRBJ2-7; D is ambiguous. This CDR3 region has 11 residues. With 5 bases removed from V and 0 bases from J, the gap between germline ends came to 2 bases. Germline V gene data show CDR1 as SGHTA and CDR2 as FQGNSA. For the CDR3, the DNA is TGTGCCAGCAGCCCCTCCTACGAGCAGTACTTC. Translating it yields CASSPSYEQYF.

The chain carries TRBV5-4 and TRBJ1-6; weak D call: TRBD1 (6 bases). The CDR3 totals 16 residues. Germline assignment: CDR1 SGHNT and CDR2 YYREEE (reference sequence). Trimming cost V 0 bases and J 7 bases, with 14 bases left between them. The CDR3 sequence is CASSLDSGAVNSPLHF. CDR3 DNA sequence: TGTGCCAGCAGCTTGGATTCGGGGGCAGTAAATTCACCCCTCCACTTT. The full variable domain, with the rest looked up from reference TRBV5-4 and TRBJ1-6, is ETGVTQSPTHLIKTRGQQVTLRCSSQSGHNTVSWYQQALGQGPQFIFQYYREEENGRGNFPPRFSGLQFPNYSSELNVNALELDDSALYLCASSLDSGAVNSPLHFGNGTRLTVT.

The CDR3 sequence is CASSLFGRAYGYTF. The CDR3 DNA is TGTGCCAGCAGCTTATTCGGCAGGGCCTATGGCTACACCTTC. The genes are TRBV5-4 and TRBJ1-2, with D possibly TRBD1 on 5 matching bases. V was pared by 2 bases and J by 4 bases, with 12 bases between. The V gene's germline CDR1 is SGHNT and CDR2 YYREEE (reference sequence). This CDR3 comprises 14 residues. The full variable domain, rest sourced from reference TRBV5-4 and TRBJ1-2, is ETGVTQSPTHLIKTRGQQVTLRCSSQSGHNTVSWYQQALGQGPQFIFQYYREEENGRGNFPPRFSGLQFPNYSSELNVNALELDDSALYLCASSLFGRAYGYTFGSGTRLTVV.

Remarks on this clone: Other DNA sequences in this sample translate to the same CDR3. The chain is built from TRBV4-1 and TRBJ1-1; D is ambiguous. V was trimmed by 1 base and J by 5 bases, leaving 8 bases between them. The CDR3 length is 13 residues. The germline CDR1 and CDR2 sequences are MGHRA and YSYEKL. CDR3 DNA: TGCGCCAGCAGCCAAGGCTCGGGGACTGAAGCTTTCTTT. It translates to CASSQGSGTEAFF.

This rearrangement joins TRBV5-1 to TRBJ2-7; 8 bases are a match to TRBD2. V dropped 2 bases and J dropped 4; count of bases not matched to a gene: 5. The germline gives CDR1 SGHRS, CDR2 YFSETQ. This CDR3 has 14 amino acids. The chain's CDR3 is CASSFGGGVYEQYF. CDR3 nucleotides: TGCGCCAGCAGCTTCGGGGGGGGTGTGTACGAGCAGTACTTC.

The chain joins TRBV5-1 to TRBJ2-2; D is unclear. Germline V gene data show CDR1 as SGHRS and CDR2 as YFSETQ. Trimming removed 3 bases at V and 2 bases at J, with 5 bases between. This CDR3 region has 13 residues. CDR3 protein: CASSWGNTGELFF. DNA of the CDR3: TGCGCCAGCAGCTGGGGTAACACCGGGGAGCTGTTTTTT.

V is TRBV6-5 and J is TRBJ2-7; D is uncertain. Per the germline V gene, CDR1 is MNHEY and CDR2 is SVGAGI. CDR3 length: 11 residues. The V and J ends lost 4 bases and 3 bases respectively, with 4 bases between them. CDR3 coding DNA: TGTGCCAGCAGTTCGAACTACGAGCAGTACTTC. Amino acids: CASSSNYEQYF.

The gene calls are TRBV30 and TRBJ1-5; no firm D call. Per the germline V gene, CDR1 is GTSNPN and CDR2 is SVGIG (reference sequence). The CDR3 totals 14 residues. The ends were cut back, 1 base at V and 2 bases at J, with 9 bases in the middle. The CDR3 protein is CAWSGPFRNQPQHF. The CDR3 DNA follows: TGTGCCTGGAGTGGGCCTTTCCGCAATCAGCCCCAGCATTTT.

This rearrangement joins TRBV2 to TRBJ2-1; TRBD2 is a possible D gene (5 bases). This CDR3 is built from 15 residues. Trimming shortened V by 6 bases and J by 8 bases, and 20 bases separated the two germline ends. CDR1 and CDR2 (germline): SNHLY, FYNNEI. The CDR3 loop reads CASSALTGSGYEQFF. In DNA, the CDR3 is TGTGCCAGCAGCGCCCTTACGGGATCCGGCTATGAGCAGTTCTTC.

The chain employs TRBV5-4 and TRBJ2-7; 8 nucleotides align to TRBD1. Germline V CDR1 and CDR2: SGHNT, YYREEE (reference sequence). CDR3 length equals 16 residues. Trimming at V came to 4 bases and at J to 4 bases, leaving 13 bases not matched to a gene. DNA of the CDR3: TGTGCCAGCAGCCCATCTAGTGGACAGGGAGGTTACGAGCAGTACTTC. This gives the protein CASSPSSGQGGYEQYF. The variable domain in full, with the rest retrieved from reference TRBV5-4 and TRBJ2-7, is ETGVTQSPTHLIKTRGQQVTLRCSSQSGHNTVSWYQQALGQGPQFIFQYYREEENGRGNFPPRFSGLQFPNYSSELNVNALELDDSALYLCASSPSSGQGGYEQYFGPGTRLTVT.

The genes are TRBV5-5 and TRBJ1-5; D is unresolved. CDR3 length: 15 amino acids. Trimming left V 0 bases short and J 5 bases short, with 12 bases between. Germline assignment: CDR1 SGHKS and CDR2 YYEKEE (reference sequence). The CDR3 sequence: CASSLEPGVHQPQHF. The CDR3 bases are TGTGCCAGCAGCTTGGAACCTGGGGTCCATCAGCCCCAGCATTTT. The variable domain in full, with the rest retrieved from reference TRBV5-5 and TRBJ1-5, is DAGVTQSPTHLIKTRGQQVTLRCSPISGHKSVSWYQQVLGQGPQFIFQYYEKEERGRGNFPDRFSARQFPNYSSELNVNALLLGDSALYLCASSLEPGVHQPQHFGDGTRLSIL.

CDR3 residues: CASSDRDYNSPLHF. DNA for the CDR3: TGCGCCAGCAGCGACAGGGACTATAATTCACCCCTCCACTTT. This chain connects TRBV4-1 to TRBJ1-6, with 7 bases fitting TRBD1. From germline, CDR1 is MGHRA and CDR2 YSYEKL. Trimming took 5 bases from V and 3 from J; bases not matched to a gene: 1. The CDR3 runs to 14 residues.

The chain joins TRBV15 to TRBJ1-5; the D is unclear. The V end was cut by 0 bases, the J end by 3 bases, with 12 bases between. The CDR3 contains 16 residues. Germline V gene data show CDR1 as LNHNV and CDR2 as YYDKDF (reference sequence). The CDR3 DNA reads as TGTGCCACCAGCAGAGATCGGGCGGGCAACAATCAGCCCCAGCATTTT. The encoded protein is CATSRDRAGNNQPQHF.

This clone was observed at least ten times. The chain links TRBV6-5 to TRBJ2-1; unclear D gene. This CDR3 has 12 residues. Germline assignment: CDR1 MNHEY and CDR2 SVGAGI. V was trimmed by 5 bases and J by 6 bases, leaving 8 bases between them. CDR3 sequence reads: CASSADRNEQFF. The CDR3 DNA follows: TGTGCCAGCAGTGCCGATCGCAATGAGCAGTTCTTC.

This clone turned up a few times. The chain employs TRBV9 and TRBJ2-5; D may be TRBD2 (5 bases). Germline CDR1 SGDLS, CDR2 YYNGEE. This CDR3 comprises 14 residues. Trimming took 7 bases from V and 0 from J, leaving 13 bases between them. DNA of the CDR3: TGTGCCAGCTCGGGGTCGCGGTACCAAGAGACCCAGTACTTC. Protein: CASSGSRYQETQYF.

The V gene is TRBV19, the J gene TRBJ1-1, with D perhaps matching TRBD1 (6 bases). V was shortened by 5 bases and J by 0 bases, with 13 bases between the two germline ends. Germline-derived CDR1 and CDR2 are LNHDA and SQIVND (reference sequence). This CDR3 has 15 residues. CDR3 residues: CASSPRGGMNTEAFF. DNA for the CDR3: TGTGCCAGTAGTCCCCGAGGGGGGATGAACACTGAAGCTTTCTTT.

The rearrangement joins TRBV5-1 to TRBJ2-7, with D unclear. CDR1 and CDR2 from the germline V gene are SGHRS and YFSETQ. This CDR3 comprises 15 residues. V was pared by 4 bases and J by 0 bases, with 14 bases between. The CDR3, as DNA: TGCGCCAGCAGCGCCGGGCAGAGTTTCTCCTACGAGCAGTACTTC. It codes for CASSAGQSFSYEQYF.